These 21 T cell receptor beta chains were sequenced from one sample in a study of spatial heterogeneity in lung cancer. Time point noted: sample taken at primary tumor resection. In each case, whole RNA from tumor, nontumor lung or frozen PBMC was sequenced unsorted. Each CDR3 protein is one row after TCRdb ran MiXCR on the 5' RACE reads. The sample has around 89,000 distinct CDR3 sequences, approximately 12% seen once. The input for sequencing was PBMCs, taken at surgery. The receptors originated from a male donor with early-stage non-small cell lung cancer.

The V call is TRBV7-3, the J call TRBJ1-6, with D tentatively TRBD1 (5 bases). Trimming removed 5 bases at V and 4 bases at J, with 9 bases between. The CDR3 totals 14 residues. Looked up from germline, CDR1 is SGHTA and CDR2 is FQGTGA. The chain's CDR3 is CASSPWTYNSPLHF. The DNA for the CDR3 is TGTGCCAGCAGCCCCTGGACATATAATTCACCCCTCCACTTT.

This clonotype was counted only a few times. The rearrangement links TRBV28 to TRBJ2-1; weak D call: TRBD1 (6 bases). Germline loops: CDR1 MDHEN, CDR2 SYDVKM. The CDR3 spans 16 residues. Deletions cut 4 bases from V and 9 bases from J, with 22 bases between. CDR3: CASSSTGTSAFSEQFF. DNA of the CDR3: TGTGCCAGCAGTTCCACCGGGACATCAGCCTTTAGTGAGCAGTTCTTC. The complete variable domain, with remaining parts taken from reference TRBV28 and TRBJ2-1, reads DVKVTQSSRYLVKRTGEKVFLECVQDMDHENMFWYRQDPGLGLRLIYFSYDVKMKEKGDIPEGYSVSREKKERFSLILESASTNQTSMYLCASSSTGTSAFSEQFFGPGTRLTVL.

This clonotype was picked up a small number of times. The rearrangement joins TRBV2 to TRBJ1-1, with D perhaps TRBD1 (5 bases). The germline V and J ends were trimmed by 8 bases and 0 bases, with 13 bases remaining between them. This CDR3 spans 14 amino acids. The germline V gene has CDR1 SNHLY and CDR2 FYNNEI. The CDR3 here is CASSRPGLNTEAFF. Here the CDR3 DNA reads TGTGCCAGCTCTCGACCGGGGCTGAACACTGAAGCTTTCTTT.

This clonotype was observed many times. The chain employs TRBV14 and TRBJ2-7, with unresolved D. V was pared by 4 bases and J by 4 bases, with 11 bases between. CDR1 is SGHDN and CDR2 is FVKESK in the germline V gene. The CDR3 spans 13 residues. The CDR3 spells CASSLFGSYEQYF. DNA for the CDR3: TGTGCCAGCAGCCTATTTGGTTCGTACGAGCAGTACTTC.

The gene calls are TRBV5-1 and TRBJ2-7; 11 bases match TRBD1. CDR1 and CDR2 from the germline V gene are SGHRS and YFSETQ. This CDR3 region has 13 residues. J was trimmed by 5 bases and V by 4 bases; bases with no gene match: 2. In DNA form, the CDR3 reads TGCGCCAGCAGCAGGGACAGGGGGAACGAGCAGTACTTC. Amino acids: CASSRDRGNEQYF.

The chain combines TRBV20-1 with TRBJ1-1; 8 bases line up with TRBD1. Germline CDR1 is DFQATT and CDR2 is SNEGSKA (reference sequence). The CDR3 is 14 residues long. Unmatched junction bases numbered 7, after V lost 6 bases and J lost 1 base. Here the CDR3 reads CSALPGGWNTEAFF. The CDR3 nucleotides read TGCAGTGCGCTTCCAGGGGGCTGGAACACTGAAGCTTTCTTT.

The V call is TRBV13, the J call TRBJ1-1, with 7 bases that match TRBD1. The length of the CDR3 is 14 residues. CDR1 and CDR2 from the germline V gene are PRHDT and FYEKMQ (reference sequence). Trimming took 4 bases from V and 10 from J; bases not matched to a gene: 12. CDR3 protein: CASSSNRGPDRAFF. CDR3 nucleotide sequence: TGTGCCAGCAGCTCCAACAGGGGACCTGATAGAGCTTTCTTT. Full variable domain (rest looked up from reference TRBV13 and TRBJ1-1): AAGVIQSPRHLIKEKRETATLKCYPIPRHDTVYWYQQGPGQDPQFLISFYEKMQSDKGSIPDRFSAQQFSDYHSELNMSSLELGDSALYFCASSSNRGPDRAFFGQGTRLTVV.

The genes are TRBV5-6 and TRBJ2-5, with D perhaps matching TRBD2 (5 bases). Trimming took 4 bases from V and 1 from J, leaving 11 bases between them. CDR3 length: 14 residues. Germline assignment: CDR1 SGHDT and CDR2 YYEEEE. The CDR3 bases are TGTGCCAGCAGCGTTCGGGGTGTCCAAGAGACCCAGTACTTC. Translation: CASSVRGVQETQYF. The whole variable domain, remainder taken from reference TRBV5-6 and TRBJ2-5, is DAGVTQSPTHLIKTRGQQVTLRCSPKSGHDTVSWYQQALGQGPQFIFQYYEEEERQRGNFPDRFSGHQFPNYSSELNVNALLLGDSALYLCASSVRGVQETQYFGPGTRLLVL.

This clonotype was detected a few times. The chain combines TRBV2 with TRBJ2-3; 9 bases agree with TRBD2. The CDR3 covers 16 residues. Germline assignment: CDR1 SNHLY and CDR2 FYNNEI. The V segment lost 5 bases and the J segment 4 bases; nucleotides outside the gene matches: 10. The CDR3 sequence: CASSPGVAGEADTQYF. The DNA of the CDR3 is TGTGCCAGCAGTCCCGGGGTAGCGGGAGAGGCAGATACGCAGTATTTT. Based on the CDR3 plus reference TRBV2 and TRBJ2-3, the full variable domain is EPEVTQTPSHQVTQMGQEVILRCVPISNHLYFYWYRQILGQKVEFLVSFYNNEISEKSEIFDDQFSVERPDGSNFTLKIRSTKLEDSAMYFCASSPGVAGEADTQYFGPGTRLTVL.

This clonotype was recorded at least ten times. The J gene is TRBJ2-2, the V gene TRBV5-1, with D perhaps TRBD2 (6 bases). Germline CDR1 is SGHRS and CDR2 is YFSETQ. V gave up 4 bases and J gave up 5 bases, with 9 bases separating them. The CDR3 extends over 13 amino acids. The CDR3 nucleotides are TGCGCCAGCAGCCCCAGCGGGACCGGGGAGCTGTTTTTT. Its translation: CASSPSGTGELFF.

This clonotype was recorded a few times. V and J are TRBV6-2 or TRBV6-3 and TRBJ2-5; D is uncertain. The V end lost 6 bases, the J end lost 5 bases, and 19 bases lay between the germline ends. Germline V lookup: CDR1 MNHEY, CDR2 SVGEGT. This CDR3 region has 15 residues. CDR3 nucleotides: TGTGCCAGCAGCCTCCTCGGACGGGCTCGGGAGACCCAGTACTTC. It is translated as CASSLLGRARETQYF.

The V and J genes are TRBV6-2 or TRBV6-3 and TRBJ2-2, with D tentatively TRBD2 (6 bases). V shed 5 bases and J shed 6 bases, with 16 bases lying between them. This CDR3 contains 15 residues. Germline CDR1 MNHEY, CDR2 SVGEGT. The CDR3 DNA reads as TGTGCCAGCAGTCAAGACCTGGGGGGTGCCGGGGAGCTGTTTTTT. Translating gives CASSQDLGGAGELFF.

This clonotype came up a few times. The CDR3 protein is CASSLALKSSGNTIYF. DNA of the CDR3: TGTGCCAGCAGCTTAGCGCTCAAGAGCTCTGGAAACACCATATATTTT. This chain connects TRBV7-2 to TRBJ1-3; D gene unclear. Germline V gene lookup returns CDR1 SGHTA and CDR2 FQGNSA. There are 16 residues in the CDR3. V shed 0 bases and J shed 0 bases, with 9 bases lying between them.

About this clonotype: At one boundary the junction diverges from the germline segment, which might be a read error. The chain is built from TRBV3-1 and TRBJ2-2, with D uncertain. This CDR3 has 14 residues. Per germline, CDR1 LGHDT and CDR2 YNNKEL (reference sequence). CDR3 amino acids: CVSSQLAPPGELFF. CDR3 DNA sequence: TGTGTCAGCAGCCAGTTGGCCCCACCCGGGGAGCTGTTTTTT.

The chain carries TRBV5-1 and TRBJ2-3, with TRBD2 identical over 10 bases. J lost 2 bases, V lost 1 base, and 4 bases had no gene match. CDR3 size: 16 residues. Germline V gene data show CDR1 as SGHRS and CDR2 as YFSETQ. This chain's CDR3 is CASSLNLAGDTDTQYF. The DNA of the CDR3 is TGCGCCAGCAGCTTGAATCTAGCGGGGGACACAGATACGCAGTATTTT.

DNA for the CDR3: TGTGCCAGCAGGAGGACTAGCGGGAGTGAGACCCAGTACTTC. Translated, it gives CASRRTSGSETQYF. V usage is TRBV25-1 and J usage is TRBJ2-5; 13 bases agree with TRBD2. Trimming removed 6 bases from V and 5 bases from J; junction bases left unmatched: 3. The CDR3 runs to 14 residues. Germline-derived CDR1 and CDR2 are MGHDK and SYGVNS.

V usage is TRBV5-1 and J usage is TRBJ2-2; 7 positions agree with TRBD1. This CDR3 is 12 amino acids long. The junction had 5 bases not matched to a gene; V was cut back by 4 bases and J by 11 bases. The germline V gene has CDR1 SGHRS and CDR2 YFSETQ. The CDR3 coding sequence is TGCGCCAGCAGCCATGGACAGGCTGAGCTGTTTTTT. Protein sequence: CASSHGQAELFF.

This clonotype has a handful of counts. This chain uses TRBV28 with TRBJ2-1; 8 positions match TRBD1. J gave up 4 bases and V 4 bases, and 15 bases lay outside the gene matches. The CDR3 spans 18 residues. Germline CDR1 and CDR2: MDHEN and SYDVKM. This chain's CDR3 is CASSWESQRGQEYNEQFF. The CDR3 DNA follows: TGTGCCAGCAGTTGGGAGTCGCAGAGGGGACAGGAGTACAATGAGCAGTTCTTC.

The J gene is TRBJ2-5, the V gene TRBV3-1, with D maybe TRBD1 (6 bases). V lost 4 bases to trimming and J lost 2 bases, with 17 bases between them. The CDR3 extends over 16 amino acids. Germline V lookup: CDR1 LGHDT, CDR2 YNNKEL (reference sequence). CDR3 nucleotide sequence: TGTGCCAGCAGCCCCCCAGGGGCGGGCCGACAAGAGACCCAGTACTTC. This encodes CASSPPGAGRQETQYF.

The J gene is TRBJ2-1, the V gene TRBV27, with no clear D. The CDR3 totals 13 residues. Per the germline V gene, CDR1 is MNHEY and CDR2 is SMNVEV (reference sequence). V was shortened by 6 bases and J by 6 bases, with 12 bases between the two germline ends. CDR3 amino acids: CASSRAWSNEQFF. The DNA for the CDR3 is TGTGCCAGCAGCCGCGCATGGAGCAATGAGCAGTTCTTC.

The chain carries TRBV4-3 and TRBJ2-4; 7 nucleotides agree with TRBD2. From germline, CDR1 is LGHNA and CDR2 YSLEER. The length of the CDR3 is 14 residues. V dropped 0 bases and J dropped 9; count of bases not matched to a gene: 5. The CDR3 region is CASSQESREGIQYF. The CDR3 DNA sequence: TGCGCCAGCAGCCAAGAATCCAGGGAGGGCATTCAGTACTTC.